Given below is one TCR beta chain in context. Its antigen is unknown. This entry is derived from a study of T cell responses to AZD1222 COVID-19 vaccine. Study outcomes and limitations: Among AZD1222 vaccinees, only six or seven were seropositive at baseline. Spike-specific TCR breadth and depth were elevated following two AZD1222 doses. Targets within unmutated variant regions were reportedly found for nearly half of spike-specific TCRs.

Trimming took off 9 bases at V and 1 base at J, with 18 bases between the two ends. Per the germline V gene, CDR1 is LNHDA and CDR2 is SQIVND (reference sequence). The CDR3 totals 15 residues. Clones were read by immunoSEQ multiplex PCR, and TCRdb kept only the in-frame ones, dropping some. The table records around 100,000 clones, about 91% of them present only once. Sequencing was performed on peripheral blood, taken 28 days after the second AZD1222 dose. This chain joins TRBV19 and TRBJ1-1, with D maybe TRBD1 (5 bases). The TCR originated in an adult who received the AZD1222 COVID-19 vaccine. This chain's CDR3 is CASRRGANTNTEAFF. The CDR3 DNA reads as TGTGCCAGCCGCAGAGGGGCAAACACGAACACTGAAGCTTTCTTT.